This passage covers 32 T cell receptor beta chains from one sample sequenced in a study of cytotoxic CD8 clonotypes in ibrutinib-treated CLL. Libraries were prepared by immunoSEQ multiplex PCR; TCRdb keeps only in-frame clonotypes and omits some of them. The sample has hundreds of thousands of clones; less than 75% are singletons. The material was PBMCs, obtained after 24 months of ibrutinib treatment. Receptors originate from a human donor with chronic lymphocytic leukemia.

Only one count was recorded for this clone. The chain links TRBV18 to TRBJ1-3, with TRBD1 matching 7 bases. The CDR3 sequence is 15 residues long. Unmatched junction bases numbered 3, after V lost 4 bases and J lost 0 bases. CDR1 and CDR2 from the germline V gene are KGHSH and LQKENI. The CDR3 spells CASSRQGTSGNTIYF. The CDR3 nucleotides read TGTGCCAGCTCACGACAGGGTACCTCTGGAAACACCATATATTTT.

V and J are TRBV9 and TRBJ1-4; perhaps TRBD1 as D (5 bases). V dropped 4 bases and J dropped 7 bases, with 17 bases sitting between them. Germline loops: CDR1 SGDLS, CDR2 YYNGEE. The CDR3 is 15 residues long. The DNA of the CDR3 is TGTGCCAGCAGCCCCCCTTTAGGGGCAGGTGAAAAACTGTTTTTT. Translating it yields CASSPPLGAGEKLFF. Drawing the rest from reference TRBV9 and TRBJ1-4, the complete variable domain is DSGVTQTPKHLITATGQRVTLRCSPRSGDLSVYWYQQSLDQGLQFLIQYYNGEERAKGNILERFSAQQFPDLHSELNLSSLELGDSALYFCASSPPLGAGEKLFFGSGTQLSVL.

The chain carries TRBV6-5 and TRBJ1-2; possible D gene TRBD1, 6 bases. V lost 2 bases, J lost 3 bases, and 13 bases lay in between. The germline V gene encodes CDR1 MNHEY and CDR2 SVGAGI. CDR3 length equals 15 residues. CDR3 protein: CASSYTRDTDYGYTF. Written as DNA, the CDR3 is TGTGCCAGCAGTTACACCCGGGACACCGACTATGGCTACACCTTC.

The chain has TRBV25-1 and TRBJ2-6; a weak D match, TRBD1 (5 bases). V was cut by 7 bases and J by 13 bases, with 17 bases left in between. The CDR3 is 13 amino acids. The germline V gene encodes CDR1 MGHDK and CDR2 SYGVNS. CDR3 in DNA: TGTGCCAGCAAGGGGATGACAGCCAGAGTCCTGACTTTC. Its protein is CASKGMTARVLTF. The whole variable domain, filled in from reference TRBV25-1 and TRBJ2-6, reads EADIYQTPRYLVIGTGKKITLECSQTMGHDKMYWYQQDPGMELHLIHYSYGVNSTEKGDLSSESTVSRIRTEHFPLTLESARPSHTSQYLCASKGMTARVLTFGAGSRLTVL.

This clone was found a few times. The chain uses TRBV27 and TRBJ2-7; D unresolved. V was pared by 6 bases and J by 2 bases, with 8 bases between. Per germline, CDR1 MNHEY and CDR2 SMNVEV (reference sequence). The CDR3 spans 12 residues. The CDR3 DNA follows: TGTGCCAGCAGCCCCTCCCCCTACGAGCAGTACTTC. Its translation: CASSPSPYEQYF.

The J gene is TRBJ2-1, the V gene TRBV28, with TRBD2 matching 9 bases. With 0 bases clipped from V and 9 bases from J, the junction kept 9 bases outside the gene matches. The CDR3 sequence is 16 residues long. Germline CDR1 and CDR2: MDHEN and SYDVKM. The CDR3 loop reads CASSLWRREGRREQFF. CDR3 DNA sequence: TGTGCCAGCAGTTTATGGCGGCGGGAGGGGAGACGTGAGCAGTTCTTC. Looking up the rest from reference TRBV28 and TRBJ2-1 gives the full variable domain: DVKVTQSSRYLVKRTGEKVFLECVQDMDHENMFWYRQDPGLGLRLIYFSYDVKMKEKGDIPEGYSVSREKKERFSLILESASTNQTSMYLCASSLWRREGRREQFFGPGTRLTVL.

Comment on this clone: One end of the junction is discordant with germline, which a read error may explain. V and J are TRBV25-1 and TRBJ1-1; D perhaps matches TRBD1 (5 bases). The CDR3 spans 15 residues. The germline gives CDR1 MGHDK, CDR2 SYGVNS. The CDR3 sequence is CTSSTVEGMGTEAFF. CDR3 DNA sequence: TGTACCAGCAGTACGGTTGAGGGGATGGGAACTGAAGCTTTCTTT.

The chain recombines TRBV4-3 with TRBJ1-4, with D possibly TRBD1 on 5 matching bases. Germline values: CDR1 LGHNA, CDR2 YSLEER. The V end lost 4 bases, the J end lost 6 bases, and 9 bases lay between the germline ends. The CDR3 has 13 amino acids. CDR3 nucleotide sequence: TGCGCCAGCAGCCCTGGGACTCATGAAAAACTGTTTTTT. It yields the protein CASSPGTHEKLFF.

The chain recombines TRBV12-5 with TRBJ2-3, with 11 bases identical to TRBD1. V was clipped by 0 bases and J by 3 bases; unmatched bases: 2. This CDR3 spans 16 amino acids. The germline CDR1 and CDR2 sequences are LGHNT and FRNRAP. The DNA of the CDR3 is TGTGCTAGTGGTTTGGTACGGGACAGGGGGACAGATACGCAGTATTTT. Translated, it gives CASGLVRDRGTDTQYF.

The V call is TRBV5-1, the J call TRBJ2-5, with 8 nucleotides matching TRBD2. V lost 4 bases to trimming and J lost 5 bases; unmatched junction nucleotides: 7. Germline CDR1 is SGHRS and CDR2 is YFSETQ. The CDR3 runs to 14 residues. CDR3 nucleotide sequence: TGCGCCAGCAGCACAGGGACGGGAGGGGAGACCCAGTACTTC. This codes for CASSTGTGGETQYF.

V is TRBV2 and J is TRBJ1-5; D is unresolved. CDR3 length: 13 residues. Trimming removed 4 bases at V and 4 bases at J, with 8 bases between. CDR1 SNHLY and CDR2 FYNNEI come from the germline V gene. The CDR3 sequence: CASSGPDNQPQHF. The CDR3 DNA is TGTGCCAGCAGTGGTCCGGATAATCAGCCCCAGCATTTT. The variable domain in full, with the rest retrieved from reference TRBV2 and TRBJ1-5, is EPEVTQTPSHQVTQMGQEVILRCVPISNHLYFYWYRQILGQKVEFLVSFYNNEISEKSEIFDDQFSVERPDGSNFTLKIRSTKLEDSAMYFCASSGPDNQPQHFGDGTRLSIL.

This clone has only a few counts. The chain links TRBV6-5 to TRBJ2-7; no firm D call. The CDR3 totals 14 residues. Trimming stripped 5 bases from V and 4 bases from J, with 15 bases between. The germline gives CDR1 MNHEY, CDR2 SVGAGI. The CDR3 loop reads CASSSRSIAYEQYF. DNA of the CDR3: TGTGCCAGCAGTAGCCGGAGCATCGCTTACGAGCAGTACTTC.

The CDR3 region is CASGFQREANNEQFF. CDR3 in DNA: TGCGCCAGCGGATTCCAGCGGGAGGCCAACAATGAGCAGTTCTTC. V gene TRBV10-2 combines with J gene TRBJ2-1; 9 bases line up with TRBD2. This CDR3 is 15 amino acids long. The germline V gene encodes CDR1 WSHSY and CDR2 SAAADI. Trimming took 8 bases from V and 5 from J; bases not matched to a gene: 10.

This clone was observed a handful of times. The chain uses TRBV28 and TRBJ2-2; TRBD2 might be the D (5 bases). Trimming stripped 5 bases from V and 8 bases from J, with 15 bases between. Germline V gene lookup returns CDR1 MDHEN and CDR2 SYDVKM. This CDR3 has 14 residues. The CDR3 sequence: CASSPASPAGELFF. The CDR3 DNA sequence: TGTGCCAGCAGTCCAGCTAGCCCCGCGGGGGAGCTGTTTTTT. The whole variable domain, filled in from reference TRBV28 and TRBJ2-2, reads DVKVTQSSRYLVKRTGEKVFLECVQDMDHENMFWYRQDPGLGLRLIYFSYDVKMKEKGDIPEGYSVSREKKERFSLILESASTNQTSMYLCASSPASPAGELFFGEGSRLTVL.

V is TRBV5-6 and J is TRBJ2-5; either TRBD1 or TRBD2 may fit D (5 bases each). CDR3 length: 13 amino acids. V lost 3 bases to trimming and J lost 5 bases, with 11 bases between them. In germline, CDR1 is SGHDT, CDR2 YYEEEE. CDR3 DNA sequence: TGTGCCAGCAGCTGGGGGAGAGAGGAGACCCAGTACTTC. Amino acids: CASSWGREETQYF.

This clone was counted a single time. The chain has TRBV7-2 and TRBJ2-5; 8 bases map to TRBD1. Trimming at V came to 5 bases and at J to 5 bases, leaving 4 bases not matched to a gene. CDR3 length equals 13 residues. Germline V gene lookup returns CDR1 SGHTA and CDR2 FQGNSA. The CDR3 reads CASSRQGRETQYF. CDR3 coding DNA: TGTGCCAGCAGCCGACAGGGGAGGGAGACCCAGTACTTC.

This clone has just a few counts. This sequence joins TRBV2 and TRBJ1-1; D possibly corresponds to TRBD1 (6 bases). Trimming cost V 4 bases and J 1 base, with 7 bases left between them. The CDR3 consists of 13 residues. CDR1 is SNHLY and CDR2 is FYNNEI in the germline V gene. The CDR3 region is CASSVTGNTEAFF. CDR3 nucleotides: TGTGCCAGCAGTGTGACAGGGAACACTGAAGCTTTCTTT.

The rearrangement links TRBV16 to TRBJ2-1, with 13 bases matching TRBD2. The CDR3 contains 15 residues. Unmatched junction bases numbered 6, after V lost 5 bases and J lost 8 bases. Per the germline V gene, CDR1 is KGHSY and CDR2 is FQNENV. The CDR3 loop is CASSKTSGRADEQFF. The DNA for the CDR3 is TGTGCCAGCAGCAAAACTAGCGGGAGGGCCGATGAGCAGTTCTTC.

CDR3 in amino acids: CASSVGGRGNTGELFF. In DNA form, the CDR3 reads TGTGCCAGCAGCGTAGGGGGCAGGGGGAACACCGGGGAGCTGTTTTTT. This sequence joins TRBV9 and TRBJ2-2; a weak D match, TRBD1 (6 bases). This CDR3 is 16 amino acids long. Germline CDR1 is SGDLS and CDR2 is YYNGEE. Between the trimmed V and J ends, which lost 0 bases and 1 base, there was a span of 10 bases.

V is TRBV7-2 and J is TRBJ2-5; D is unresolved. The CDR3 is made up of 12 amino acids. Per the germline V gene, CDR1 is SGHTA and CDR2 is FQGNSA. V shed 0 bases and J shed 4 bases, with 3 bases lying between them. CDR3 sequence reads: CASSLALETQYF. The CDR3 nucleotides read TGTGCCAGCAGCTTAGCGCTAGAGACCCAGTACTTC. The whole variable domain, remainder taken from reference TRBV7-2 and TRBJ2-5, is GAGVSQSPSNKVTEKGKDVELRCDPISGHTALYWYRQSLGQGLEFLIYFQGNSAPDKSGLPSDRFSAERTGGSVSTLTIQRTQQEDSAVYLCASSLALETQYFGPGTRLLVL.

The chain is built from TRBV9 and TRBJ2-7, with 12 bases that match TRBD1. Germline V gives CDR1 SGDLS, CDR2 YYNGEE. V shed 3 bases, J shed 5 bases, and the junction held 6 bases outside the gene matches. This CDR3 spans 15 amino acids. CDR3 nucleotides: TGTGCCAGCAGCGCGACCGGGACAGGGGGCAACGAGCAGTACTTC. Encoded protein: CASSATGTGGNEQYF.

The chain recombines TRBV29-1 with TRBJ2-7; tentatively, D is TRBD1 (6 bases). Trimming removed 3 bases at V and 3 bases at J, with 12 bases between. There are 13 residues in the CDR3. The germline CDR1 and CDR2 sequences are SQVTM and ANQGSEA. The CDR3 DNA is TGCAGCGTTGATGGGGGCTCCCTCTACGAGCAGTACTTC. Translation: CSVDGGSLYEQYF.

The chain joins TRBV28 to TRBJ1-5, with a possible D match to TRBD1 (5 bases). The CDR3 runs 15 residues. Germline V gives CDR1 MDHEN, CDR2 SYDVKM. V dropped 1 base and J dropped 0 bases, with 7 bases sitting between them. The CDR3 reads CASSLYRYSNQPQHF. The CDR3 bases are TGTGCCAGCAGTTTATACAGGTATAGCAATCAGCCCCAGCATTTT. The complete variable domain, with remaining parts taken from reference TRBV28 and TRBJ1-5, reads DVKVTQSSRYLVKRTGEKVFLECVQDMDHENMFWYRQDPGLGLRLIYFSYDVKMKEKGDIPEGYSVSREKKERFSLILESASTNQTSMYLCASSLYRYSNQPQHFGDGTRLSIL.

The chain joins TRBV5-4 to TRBJ1-5; D remains ambiguous. V was pared by 4 bases and J by 3 bases, with 17 bases between. Per the germline V gene, CDR1 is SGHNT and CDR2 is YYREEE (reference sequence). The CDR3 has 16 residues. CDR3 bases: TGTGCCAGCAGCGGTTCGTTCGGGCAGCCCAATCAGCCCCAGCATTTT. This encodes CASSGSFGQPNQPQHF.

The V and J genes are TRBV5-8 and TRBJ2-7; perhaps TRBD2 as D (7 bases). The CDR3 runs 13 residues. Germline CDR1 SGHTS, CDR2 YDEGEE. Trimming pared 10 bases from V and 2 bases from J, leaving 16 bases between. The CDR3 nucleotides are TGTGCCTACTGGGGGGGCAACACCTACGAGCAGTACTTC. This gives the protein CAYWGGNTYEQYF.

This clone was detected a few times. The chain has TRBV19 and TRBJ1-5; D remains unclear. V was shortened by 5 bases and J by 4 bases, with 9 bases between the two germline ends. The germline V gene encodes CDR1 LNHDA and CDR2 SQIVND (reference sequence). The CDR3 runs 13 residues. The CDR3 loop reads CASSYLGNQPQHF. The DNA for the CDR3 is TGTGCCAGTAGTTACCTGGGGAATCAGCCCCAGCATTTT.

This clone was seen a few times. V gene TRBV6-1 combines with J gene TRBJ2-1, with D uncertain. Trimming stripped 2 bases from V and 1 base from J, with 9 bases between. Germline assignment: CDR1 MNHNS and CDR2 SASEGT. The CDR3 totals 15 residues. CDR3 in amino acids: CASSEWTDSYNEQFF. For the CDR3, the DNA is TGTGCCAGCAGTGAATGGACGGATTCCTACAATGAGCAGTTCTTC.

The rearrangement links TRBV5-4 to TRBJ2-3; 7 nucleotides line up with TRBD1. CDR1 is SGHNT, CDR2 YYREEE, per germline (reference sequence). This CDR3 is 16 amino acids long. The J segment lost 5 bases and the V segment lost 3 bases, leaving 12 bases of the junction unmatched. As DNA, the CDR3 is TGTGCCAGCAGCTCTACGGATGACAGGGCGAAAGATACGCAGTATTTT. Translation gives CASSSTDDRAKDTQYF. Full variable domain (missing parts from reference TRBV5-4 and TRBJ2-3): ETGVTQSPTHLIKTRGQQVTLRCSSQSGHNTVSWYQQALGQGPQFIFQYYREEENGRGNFPPRFSGLQFPNYSSELNVNALELDDSALYLCASSSTDDRAKDTQYFGPGTRLTVL.

This clone was counted between two and nine times. The V gene is TRBV28, the J gene TRBJ1-2; 7 bases align to TRBD1. The CDR3 totals 14 residues. The junction had 8 bases not matched to a gene; V was cut back by 5 bases and J by 5 bases. Looked up from germline, CDR1 is MDHEN and CDR2 is SYDVKM. The CDR3: CASSPPGTAYGYTF. The CDR3, as DNA: TGTGCCAGCAGTCCCCCCGGGACAGCTTATGGCTACACCTTC.

This rearrangement joins TRBV19 to TRBJ2-7; 9 nucleotides align to TRBD1. The germline CDR1 and CDR2 sequences are LNHDA and SQIVND (reference sequence). The V gene end was trimmed by 6 bases and the J gene end by 5 bases; junction bases not matched to a gene: 11. The CDR3 totals 15 residues. CDR3 sequence (DNA): TGTGCCAGTAGAACAGGGGGCGCGGGAAGGGACGAGCAGTACTTC. Amino acid sequence: CASRTGGAGRDEQYF.

V gene TRBV18 combines with J gene TRBJ2-7; D gene ambiguous. The CDR3 length is 14 residues. Germline V gives CDR1 KGHSH, CDR2 LQKENI. V was pared by 2 bases and J by 6 bases, with 14 bases between. As DNA, the CDR3 is TGTGCCAGCTCACCAAACAGAGACCTTATCGAGCAGTACTTC. Translating gives CASSPNRDLIEQYF.

This rearrangement joins TRBV9 to TRBJ2-6, with D unresolved. This CDR3 is built from 15 residues. CDR1 is SGDLS and CDR2 is YYNGEE in the germline V gene. Trimming removed 3 bases from V and 4 bases from J, with 11 bases in between. The CDR3 protein is CASSALPAGANVLTF. The CDR3 DNA follows: TGTGCCAGCAGCGCCCTACCGGCCGGGGCCAACGTCCTGACTTTC.